Below, 21 T cell receptor beta chains from the same sample are listed, as sequenced in a study of Graves' ophthalmopathy and Graves' hyperthyroidism. Amplified TCR beta CDR3 regions were obtained using RNA transcripts as template. HTBI-primed first-round RT-PCR preceded second-round multiplex PCR. TCRdb re-called the multiplex PCR reads through MiXCR, storing one row per CDR3 protein. The sample yields under 250,000 distinct CDR3 sequences, under 30% seen once. Sequenced input: peripheral blood. The receptors derive from a man between 50 and 59 years old with Graves' ophthalmopathy.

The chain uses TRBV20-1 and TRBJ2-5; the match to TRBD1 covers 11 bases. Looked up from germline, CDR1 is DFQATT and CDR2 is SNEGSKA (reference sequence). The CDR3 totals 15 residues. Unmatched junction bases numbered 3, after V lost 0 bases and J lost 3 bases. CDR3 in DNA: TGCAGTGCTAGAGATGGGACAGGGGGTGAAGAGACCCAGTACTTC. Amino acids: CSARDGTGGEETQYF.

The chain joins TRBV12-3 or TRBV12-4 to TRBJ1-6; TRBD1 matches 8 bases. Germline trimming cut 1 base from V and 8 bases from J; bases unmatched to any gene: 7. This CDR3 spans 16 amino acids. The CDR3 spells CASSLEQGAADSPLHF. CDR3 nucleotides: TGTGCCAGCAGTTTAGAGCAGGGGGCGGCTGATTCACCCCTCCACTTT.

This clonotype was observed many times. The chain is built from TRBV12-3 or TRBV12-4 and TRBJ2-2; no reliable D call. This CDR3 has 11 residues. V was trimmed by 4 bases and J by 5 bases, leaving 2 bases between them. The CDR3 region has the DNA TGTGCCAGCAGTTATACCGGGGAGCTGTTTTTT. Translated, it gives CASSYTGELFF.

This clonotype was seen many times. V usage is TRBV20-1 and J usage is TRBJ2-5; 9 bases align to TRBD2. CDR3 length equals 15 residues. With 6 bases clipped from V and 5 bases from J, the junction kept 13 bases outside the gene matches. Germline CDR1 DFQATT, CDR2 SNEGSKA (reference sequence). CDR3 loop: CSARGGSGSTETQYF. CDR3 bases: TGCAGTGCCCGCGGGGGTAGCGGGAGCACTGAGACCCAGTACTTC.

This clonotype was recorded many times. The chain recombines TRBV7-2 with TRBJ2-7, with TRBD2 matching over 10 bases. Germline CDR1 SGHTA, CDR2 FQGNSA. CDR3 length: 16 amino acids. V shed 1 base and J 7 bases; nucleotides not matched to a gene: 10. The CDR3 DNA reads as TGTGCCAGCAGCTTAGTTTGGCTAGCGGGAGTGCAGGAGCAGTACTTC. Protein: CASSLVWLAGVQEQYF.

The rearrangement uses TRBV6-2 or TRBV6-3 and TRBJ2-7; 7 bases fit TRBD2. The CDR3 has 17 amino acids. The germline V gene encodes CDR1 MNHEY and CDR2 SVGEGT. J gave up 3 bases and V 0 bases, and 11 bases lay outside the gene matches. The CDR3 is CASSYSRGSGQYYEQYF. CDR3 in DNA: TGTGCCAGCAGTTACTCGAGAGGTAGCGGGCAGTACTACGAGCAGTACTTC.

This clonotype was picked up many times. The chain recombines TRBV7-2 with TRBJ2-5, with 7 bases that match TRBD2. Per germline, CDR1 SGHTA and CDR2 FQGNSA. V was pared by 5 bases and J by 3 bases, with 3 bases of the junction left unmatched. The CDR3 runs to 13 residues. CDR3: CASSPGTKETQYF. DNA for the CDR3: TGTGCCAGCAGCCCTGGGACTAAAGAGACCCAGTACTTC.

This clonotype was seen ten or more times. The chain uses TRBV10-3 and TRBJ2-5; TRBD2 matches at 8 bases. This CDR3 has 13 amino acids. V dropped 11 bases and J dropped 4; count of bases not matched to a gene: 9. From germline, CDR1 is ENHRY and CDR2 SYGVKD. CDR3 loop: CAVTGTSGETQYF. CDR3 in DNA: TGTGCCGTCACCGGGACTAGTGGAGAGACCCAGTACTTC.

This clonotype was found many times. This chain links TRBV12-3 or TRBV12-4 with TRBJ2-7, with TRBD1 matching over 7 bases. J gave up 3 bases and V 5 bases, and 7 bases lay outside the gene matches. The CDR3 has 14 residues. The CDR3 spells CASSLPGQHYEQYF. CDR3 DNA: TGTGCCAGCAGTCTCCCGGGACAGCACTACGAGCAGTACTTC.

V gene TRBV12-3 or TRBV12-4 combines with J gene TRBJ2-5; no firm D call. This CDR3 contains 13 residues. Trimming pared 5 bases from V and 4 bases from J, leaving 11 bases between. The CDR3 DNA follows: TGTGCCAGCAGTCCTAGGAGCCGAGAGACCCAGTACTTC. Encoded protein: CASSPRSRETQYF.

This clonotype was picked up many times. The chain joins TRBV6-1 to TRBJ1-6; D not certain. Germline values: CDR1 MNHNS, CDR2 SASEGT. V was trimmed by 6 bases and J by 13 bases, leaving 13 bases between them. The CDR3 covers 12 residues. CDR3: CASRGEATPLHF. The CDR3 bases are TGTGCCAGCAGGGGAGAGGCTACTCCCCTCCACTTT.

In this sample, this clonotype turned up many times. This chain joins TRBV4-3 and TRBJ1-1, with 9 positions matching TRBD1. CDR3 length equals 17 residues. The germline gives CDR1 LGHNA, CDR2 YSLEER. With V trimmed by 0 bases and J by 7 bases, 12 bases remained unmatched. CDR3 sequence reads: CASSQDRLRTGVLEAFF. DNA for the CDR3: TGCGCCAGCAGCCAAGATCGTCTTAGGACAGGGGTACTTGAAGCTTTCTTT.

The V call is TRBV6-2 or TRBV6-3, the J call TRBJ2-7; D unresolved. This CDR3 contains 18 residues. Germline values: CDR1 MNHEY, CDR2 SVGEGT. V lost 0 bases to trimming and J lost 0 bases, with 18 bases between them. CDR3 DNA sequence: TGTGCCAGCAGTTACTCGACATACTGGACGCATAGCTCCTACGAGCAGTACTTC. It specifies CASSYSTYWTHSSYEQYF.

Many counts were recorded for this clonotype. V gene TRBV28 combines with J gene TRBJ2-7; the D gene is possibly TRBD2 (5 bases). Germline V gene lookup returns CDR1 MDHEN and CDR2 SYDVKM. Trimming removed 6 bases at V and 3 bases at J, with 18 bases between. The CDR3 contains 15 residues. The DNA of the CDR3 is TGTGCCAGCAGCTCCGAGGGTAGCGCCCGCTACGAGCAGTACTTC. As protein: CASSSEGSARYEQYF.

This clonotype came up many times. This chain links TRBV12-3 or TRBV12-4 with TRBJ1-1; a weak D match, TRBD1 (5 bases). V was clipped by 1 base and J by 1 base, with 13 bases between them. CDR3 length equals 16 residues. This chain's CDR3 is CASSLGQRRWNTEAFF. The CDR3 bases are TGTGCCAGCAGTTTAGGACAGCGAAGATGGAACACTGAAGCTTTCTTT.

J is TRBJ1-5 and V is TRBV6-1, with TRBD1 matching 8 bases. The CDR3 is made up of 16 amino acids. The V gene's germline CDR1 is MNHNS and CDR2 SASEGT. V dropped 4 bases and J dropped 5; count of bases not matched to a gene: 10. CDR3 coding DNA: TGTGCCAGCAGTGTTTACCGGGACAGGTCTGATCAGCCCCAGCATTTT. This encodes CASSVYRDRSDQPQHF.

This clonotype has at least ten counts. The chain employs TRBV6-5 and TRBJ2-7; D gene unclear. Germline loops: CDR1 MNHEY, CDR2 SVGAGI. V lost 7 bases and J 6 bases, leaving 10 bases between the germline ends. The length of the CDR3 is 11 residues. CDR3 sequence (DNA): TGTGCCAGCACCAGATACGGCGAGCAGTACTTC. It yields the protein CASTRYGEQYF.

The chain joins TRBV6-1 to TRBJ2-5; TRBD1 is a possible D gene (6 bases). The germline gives CDR1 MNHNS, CDR2 SASEGT. The V gene lost 5 bases and the J gene lost 2 bases, with 15 bases spanning the gap. The CDR3 length is 15 residues. CDR3: CASSRRTARQETQYF. DNA for the CDR3: TGTGCCAGCAGTCGCCGGACAGCCCGACAAGAGACCCAGTACTTC.

Many counts were recorded for this clonotype. The rearrangement uses TRBV24-1 and TRBJ2-7; D gene ambiguous. V lost 5 bases, J lost 6 bases, and 16 bases lay in between. The CDR3 is made up of 14 amino acids. Germline V lookup: CDR1 KGHDR, CDR2 SFDVKD. CDR3 residues: CATSASHSRFEQYF. The CDR3 bases are TGTGCCACCAGTGCTAGTCATTCTAGGTTCGAGCAGTACTTC.

At least ten counts were recorded for this clonotype. V and J are TRBV5-4 and TRBJ2-5; 9 bases align to TRBD2. There are 14 residues in the CDR3. Germline trimming cut 4 bases from V and 5 bases from J; bases unmatched to any gene: 6. The germline V gene has CDR1 SGHNT and CDR2 YYREEE (reference sequence). CDR3 sequence: CASSPVSGSETQYF. As DNA, the CDR3 is TGTGCCAGCAGCCCGGTTAGCGGGAGTGAGACCCAGTACTTC.

This clonotype was recorded at least ten times. The junction departs from germline at one end; a sequencing error may be responsible. The V and J genes are TRBV30 and TRBJ1-3; the D is unclear. This CDR3 has 13 amino acids. Germline V gives CDR1 GTSNPN, CDR2 SVGIG (reference sequence). CDR3 bases: TGTGCCTGGGGCTACGGCTCTGAAAACACCATATATTTT. Protein: CAWGYGSENTIYF.